One and the same sample provided the 32 T cell receptor beta chains below, sequenced in a study of blood T cell repertoires in COVID-19. Libraries were prepared by immunoSEQ multiplex PCR; TCRdb keeps only in-frame clonotypes and omits some of them. This table holds under 300,000 clones, less than 85% found once. Sequenced: peripheral blood. The receptors shown here come from an elderly woman with active or convalescent COVID-19.

CDR3 nucleotides: TGTGCCATCACTCCCGACAGGGGCGGCTATGGCTACACCTTC. Translating it yields CAITPDRGGYGYTF. The chain recombines TRBV10-3 with TRBJ1-2; 8 bases map to TRBD1. The CDR3 sequence is 14 residues long. The germline gives CDR1 ENHRY, CDR2 SYGVKD. V lost 7 bases to trimming and J lost 4 bases; unmatched junction nucleotides: 8.

In its sample, this clone was seen a few times. The rearrangement uses TRBV3-1 (or the pseudogene TRBV3-2) and TRBJ1-5, with D perhaps TRBD1 (6 bases). CDR1 is LGHDT, CDR2 YNNKEL, per germline (reference sequence). The V end was cut by 1 base, the J end by 3 bases, with 16 bases between. This CDR3 is 17 amino acids long. CDR3 sequence reads: CASSQGFGRGTNQPQHF. In DNA form, the CDR3 reads TGTGCCAGCAGCCAAGGGTTTGGCAGGGGAACCAATCAGCCCCAGCATTTT.

This rearrangement joins TRBV25-1 to TRBJ1-6; 7 nucleotides match TRBD1. This CDR3 has 15 amino acids. Germline CDR1 MGHDK, CDR2 SYGVNS. V lost 4 bases to trimming and J lost 7 bases; unmatched junction nucleotides: 7. The CDR3 DNA follows: TGTGCCAGCAGTGCACCGGGACAGCCGAATTCACCCCTCCACTTT. It codes for CASSAPGQPNSPLHF.

This chain connects TRBV25-1 to TRBJ1-1, with unresolved D. Trimming pared 3 bases from V and 3 bases from J, leaving 11 bases between. Germline CDR1 MGHDK, CDR2 SYGVNS. CDR3 length: 14 amino acids. CDR3 in DNA: TGTGCCAGCAGTGAGGTTAGCGGGCACACTGAAGCTTTCTTT. Translated: CASSEVSGHTEAFF.

The chain has TRBV10-2 and TRBJ2-7; TRBD2 matches at 11 bases. The V gene's germline CDR1 is WSHSY and CDR2 SAAADI. Trimming removed 7 bases from V and 2 bases from J; junction bases left unmatched: 1. The CDR3 loop spans 13 amino acids. The CDR3 loop reads CASKTSGAYEQYF. In DNA, the CDR3 is TGCGCCAGCAAGACTAGCGGGGCCTACGAGCAGTACTTC.

The gene calls are TRBV29-1 and TRBJ2-7; D perhaps matches TRBD1 (5 bases). Germline CDR1 reads SQVTM; CDR2 reads ANQGSEA. Trimming stripped 3 bases from V and 5 bases from J, with 11 bases between. The CDR3 length is 12 residues. CDR3 sequence reads: CSVDQGFDEQYF. The CDR3 DNA reads TGCAGCGTTGATCAGGGTTTCGACGAGCAGTACTTC.

The V gene is TRBV11-2, the J gene TRBJ1-3; no clear D gene. The CDR3 contains 16 residues. Germline values: CDR1 SGHAT, CDR2 FQNNGV. V gave up 3 bases and J gave up 0 bases, with 12 bases separating them. CDR3 nucleotide sequence: TGTGCCAGCAGCTTGTCAGCAACTACCTCTGGAAACACCATATATTTT. Protein: CASSLSATTSGNTIYF.

The rearrangement links TRBV7-8 to TRBJ1-1; D gene ambiguous. The CDR3 is made up of 16 amino acids. CDR1 and CDR2 from the germline V gene are SGHVS and FQNEAQ. V lost 3 bases and J 2 bases, leaving 16 bases between the germline ends. CDR3 sequence (DNA): TGTGCCAGCAGCTTCGGTGCCCTGGGGAGCAACACTGAAGCTTTCTTT. Amino acid sequence: CASSFGALGSNTEAFF.

This clone was counted once. The chain uses TRBV28 and TRBJ1-2, with TRBD1 as a possible D gene (5 bases). Germline lookup yields CDR1 MDHEN and CDR2 SYDVKM. CDR3 length: 16 residues. V lost 3 bases and J lost 4, with 18 bases in between. The CDR3 region has the DNA TGTGCCAGCAGTTTTATGGGTGGGCAGGGCTTCTATGGCTACACCTTC. Amino acids: CASSFMGGQGFYGYTF.

This clone was seen once. The same CDR3 also results from other DNA sequences found in this sample. The chain has TRBV29-1 and TRBJ2-2; 7 bases are a match to TRBD1. V lost 6 bases to trimming and J lost 1 base; unmatched junction nucleotides: 5. The germline CDR1 and CDR2 sequences are SQVTM and ANQGSEA. CDR3 length equals 14 residues. CDR3 nucleotides: TGCAGCGTCAACCGGGACAGGAACACCGGGGAGCTGTTTTTT. It codes for CSVNRDRNTGELFF.

This rearrangement joins TRBV5-1 to TRBJ2-5; 9 bases align to TRBD2. After removal of 5 bases from V and 1 base from J, the junction contained 3 bases not matched to a gene. In germline, CDR1 is SGHRS, CDR2 YFSETQ. There are 14 residues in the CDR3. The CDR3 loop is CASRTSGIQETQYF. The CDR3, as DNA: TGCGCCAGCAGGACTAGCGGAATCCAAGAGACCCAGTACTTC. The complete variable domain, with remaining parts taken from reference TRBV5-1 and TRBJ2-5, reads KAGVTQTPRYLIKTRGQQVTLSCSPISGHRSVSWYQQTPGQGLQFLFEYFSETQRNKGNFPGRFSGRQFSNSRSEMNVSTLELGDSALYLCASRTSGIQETQYFGPGTRLLVL.

This sequence joins TRBV19 and TRBJ1-3, with D uncertain. CDR1 and CDR2 from the germline V gene are LNHDA and SQIVND (reference sequence). This CDR3 comprises 15 residues. V was clipped by 5 bases and J by 1 base, with 12 bases between them. CDR3 protein: CASSRIGGSGNTIYF. The CDR3 DNA is TGTGCCAGTAGTCGGATAGGAGGGTCTGGAAACACCATATATTTT.

The chain links TRBV19 to TRBJ1-3, with D hard to call. The CDR3 is 15 amino acids. Trimming stripped 7 bases from V and 0 bases from J, with 13 bases between. Germline V gene lookup returns CDR1 LNHDA and CDR2 SQIVND (reference sequence). CDR3 in DNA: TGTGCCAGTACGAGGGCTGCGAGCTCTGGAAACACCATATATTTT. Protein: CASTRAASSGNTIYF.

V and J are TRBV4-2 and TRBJ2-7; TRBD2 might be the D (6 bases). V dropped 1 base and J dropped 0 bases, with 16 bases sitting between them. Germline assignment: CDR1 LGHNA and CDR2 YNFKEQ. This CDR3 has 17 amino acids. The CDR3 reads CASSQVSAGPSSYEQYF. CDR3 DNA sequence: TGTGCCAGCAGCCAAGTGTCAGCGGGTCCAAGCTCCTACGAGCAGTACTTC.

In this sample, this clone turned up once. The rearrangement uses TRBV10-1 and TRBJ1-1; D is possibly TRBD1 (6 bases). This CDR3 has 15 amino acids. V lost 4 bases, J lost 1 base, and 13 bases lay in between. Germline V CDR1 and CDR2: WNHNN, SYGVQD (reference sequence). CDR3 in amino acids: CASSVGGGQNTEAFF. As DNA, the CDR3 is TGCGCCAGCAGTGTCGGGGGGGGGCAGAACACTGAAGCTTTCTTT.

The chain uses TRBV7-8 and TRBJ2-1, with D maybe TRBD2 (5 bases). V was clipped by 2 bases and J by 3 bases, with 14 bases between them. This CDR3 is built from 16 residues. From germline, CDR1 is SGHVS and CDR2 FQNEAQ. CDR3 amino acids: CASSLLASGLYNEQFF. The CDR3 nucleotides read TGTGCCAGCAGCTTACTAGCCAGCGGACTCTACAATGAGCAGTTCTTC.

J is TRBJ1-4 and V is TRBV13; 10 bases line up with TRBD1. V dropped 5 bases and J dropped 10; count of bases not matched to a gene: 7. CDR1 is PRHDT, CDR2 FYEKMQ, per germline (reference sequence). The CDR3 is 14 residues long. CDR3 region: CASSLRQGAGKLFF. The DNA of the CDR3 is TGTGCCAGCAGCCTTCGACAGGGGGCGGGAAAACTGTTTTTT.

The chain uses TRBV10-3 and TRBJ1-2; the D is unclear. CDR3 length: 14 residues. Germline V gene sequence: CDR1 ENHRY, CDR2 SYGVKD. V dropped 0 bases and J dropped 5 bases, with 10 bases sitting between them. DNA for the CDR3: TGTGCCATCAGTGAGTCGAGCGGGGTTTATGGCTACACCTTC. Its translation: CAISESSGVYGYTF.

This clone was recorded only once. CDR3 nucleotides: TGTGCCAGTAGAAGAACCGAGGTGTCGGGGGGGAGGGATGGCTACACCTTC. Amino acid sequence: CASRRTEVSGGRDGYTF. This sequence joins TRBV19 and TRBJ1-2, with D tentatively TRBD1 (5 bases). Germline V gene data show CDR1 as LNHDA and CDR2 as SQIVND (reference sequence). This CDR3 comprises 17 residues. V gave up 6 bases and J gave up 6 bases, with 26 bases separating them. Together with reference TRBV19 and TRBJ1-2, the CDR3 gives the full variable domain: DGGITQSPKYLFRKEGQNVTLSCEQNLNHDAMYWYRQDPGQGLRLIYYSQIVNDFQKGDIAEGYSVSREKKESFPLTVTSAQKNPTAFYLCASRRTEVSGGRDGYTFGSGTRLTVV.

The chain recombines TRBV18 with TRBJ1-2; TRBD1 might be the D (6 bases). Trimming shortened V by 4 bases and J by 0 bases, and 9 bases separated the two germline ends. Germline CDR1 reads KGHSH; CDR2 reads LQKENI. The CDR3 runs 14 residues. This chain's CDR3 is CASSQDRANYGYTF. CDR3 nucleotides: TGTGCCAGCTCACAGGACAGAGCTAACTATGGCTACACCTTC.

The table lists this clone with a count of one. This sequence joins TRBV6-5 and TRBJ1-5, with unresolved D. V shed 0 bases and J shed 0 bases, with 9 bases lying between them. CDR1 MNHEY and CDR2 SVGAGI come from the germline V gene. The CDR3 spans 16 residues. The CDR3 region is CASSYSGRYSNQPQHF. The CDR3, as DNA: TGTGCCAGCAGTTACTCGGGCAGGTATAGCAATCAGCCCCAGCATTTT.

The CDR3 here is CAMQQGGETEAFF. CDR3 nucleotide sequence: TGTGCCATGCAACAGGGGGGGGAGACTGAAGCTTTCTTT. The chain employs TRBV10-3 and TRBJ1-1; 8 bases fit TRBD1. CDR1 is ENHRY, CDR2 SYGVKD, per germline. The J segment lost 5 bases and the V segment lost 9 bases, leaving 8 bases of the junction unmatched. This CDR3 region has 13 residues.

This chain uses TRBV9 with TRBJ1-2; no clear D gene. The CDR3 contains 15 residues. Germline V gene data show CDR1 as SGDLS and CDR2 as YYNGEE. Trimming took off 0 bases at V and 0 bases at J, with 9 bases between the two ends. The CDR3 loop is CASSVDPGTNYGYTF. In DNA form, the CDR3 reads TGTGCCAGCAGCGTAGATCCGGGAACTAACTATGGCTACACCTTC. The full variable domain, rest sourced from reference TRBV9 and TRBJ1-2, is DSGVTQTPKHLITATGQRVTLRCSPRSGDLSVYWYQQSLDQGLQFLIQYYNGEERAKGNILERFSAQQFPDLHSELNLSSLELGDSALYFCASSVDPGTNYGYTFGSGTRLTVV.

The CDR3 is CSVTKGTGDGYTF. In nucleotides, the CDR3 is TGCAGCGTGACAAAGGGGACAGGGGATGGCTACACCTTC. The V call is TRBV29-1, the J call TRBJ1-2, with 10 bases fitting TRBD1. The CDR3 runs 13 residues. Germline loops: CDR1 SQVTM, CDR2 ANQGSEA. The V and J ends lost 6 bases and 6 bases, in that order; junction bases with no gene match: 7.

This clone occurred a few times. The genes are TRBV5-1 and TRBJ2-1, with 10 bases fitting TRBD2. This CDR3 is 15 amino acids long. With V trimmed by 4 bases and J by 2 bases, 3 bases remained unmatched. CDR1 is SGHRS, CDR2 YFSETQ, per germline. CDR3 in DNA: TGCGCCAGCAGCGTACTAGCGGGAACCTACAATGAGCAGTTCTTC. Its protein is CASSVLAGTYNEQFF.

This clone was observed a few times. This chain links TRBV29-1 with TRBJ1-5; D is unclear. CDR1 is SQVTM, CDR2 ANQGSEA, per germline. This CDR3 region has 13 residues. V was trimmed by 6 bases and J by 4 bases, leaving 13 bases between them. The CDR3 loop reads CSVAGDLNQPQHF. Written as DNA, the CDR3 is TGCAGCGTGGCGGGAGATCTGAATCAGCCCCAGCATTTT.

A note on this clone: Other nucleotide sequences from this sample produce the same CDR3. The genes are TRBV15 and TRBJ1-3; D unclear. Germline V lookup: CDR1 LNHNV, CDR2 YYDKDF (reference sequence). This CDR3 has 15 residues. V lost 0 bases, J lost 0 bases, and 6 bases lay in between. The CDR3 loop is CATSRDPGSGNTIYF. The DNA for the CDR3 is TGTGCCACCAGCAGAGATCCGGGCTCTGGAAACACCATATATTTT.

This clone came up a few times. The V and J genes are TRBV28 and TRBJ2-1, with 7 positions matching TRBD1. The CDR3 spans 16 residues. Germline CDR1 reads MDHEN; CDR2 reads SYDVKM. V dropped 6 bases and J dropped 7; count of bases not matched to a gene: 15. The CDR3 sequence: CASSRGSQGWGNEQFF. The CDR3 DNA sequence: TGTGCCAGCAGCCGAGGGTCACAGGGGTGGGGGAATGAGCAGTTCTTC. Together with reference TRBV28 and TRBJ2-1, the CDR3 gives the full variable domain: DVKVTQSSRYLVKRTGEKVFLECVQDMDHENMFWYRQDPGLGLRLIYFSYDVKMKEKGDIPEGYSVSREKKERFSLILESASTNQTSMYLCASSRGSQGWGNEQFFGPGTRLTVL.

Worth noting for this clone: Other DNA sequences of this sample code for an identical CDR3. J is TRBJ1-6 and V is TRBV5-1; D unclear. Trimming removed 0 bases from V and 5 bases from J, with 6 bases in between. CDR3 size: 14 residues. Germline V gene data show CDR1 as SGHRS and CDR2 as YFSETQ. CDR3 in amino acids: CASSLVPDNSPLHF. For the CDR3, the DNA is TGCGCCAGCAGCTTGGTCCCGGATAATTCACCCCTCCACTTT.

The CDR3 coding sequence is TGTGCCAGCGCGGACAGCGATTCACCCCTCCACTTT. Translation: CASADSDSPLHF. This sequence joins TRBV2 and TRBJ1-6; TRBD1 is a possible D gene (6 bases). The CDR3 extends over 12 amino acids. Germline-derived CDR1 and CDR2 are SNHLY and FYNNEI. V was cut by 8 bases and J by 8 bases, with 10 bases left in between.

This chain links TRBV2 with TRBJ1-2; 7 bases align to TRBD1. The V gene's germline CDR1 is SNHLY and CDR2 FYNNEI. With 6 bases clipped from V and 2 bases from J, the junction kept 3 bases outside the gene matches. CDR3 length: 13 residues. The CDR3, as DNA: TGTGCCAGCAGCCAACAGGGGAACTATGGCTACACCTTC. This encodes CASSQQGNYGYTF.

The V call is TRBV3-1 (or the pseudogene TRBV3-2), the J call TRBJ1-6; no definite D call. Between the trimmed V and J ends, which lost 0 bases and 7 bases, there was a span of 10 bases. This CDR3 spans 15 amino acids. Germline V gene sequence: CDR1 LGHDT, CDR2 YNNKEL (reference sequence). The CDR3 is CASSQDSLRNSPLHF. CDR3 DNA: TGTGCCAGCAGCCAAGACTCCCTCAGGAATTCACCCCTCCACTTT.